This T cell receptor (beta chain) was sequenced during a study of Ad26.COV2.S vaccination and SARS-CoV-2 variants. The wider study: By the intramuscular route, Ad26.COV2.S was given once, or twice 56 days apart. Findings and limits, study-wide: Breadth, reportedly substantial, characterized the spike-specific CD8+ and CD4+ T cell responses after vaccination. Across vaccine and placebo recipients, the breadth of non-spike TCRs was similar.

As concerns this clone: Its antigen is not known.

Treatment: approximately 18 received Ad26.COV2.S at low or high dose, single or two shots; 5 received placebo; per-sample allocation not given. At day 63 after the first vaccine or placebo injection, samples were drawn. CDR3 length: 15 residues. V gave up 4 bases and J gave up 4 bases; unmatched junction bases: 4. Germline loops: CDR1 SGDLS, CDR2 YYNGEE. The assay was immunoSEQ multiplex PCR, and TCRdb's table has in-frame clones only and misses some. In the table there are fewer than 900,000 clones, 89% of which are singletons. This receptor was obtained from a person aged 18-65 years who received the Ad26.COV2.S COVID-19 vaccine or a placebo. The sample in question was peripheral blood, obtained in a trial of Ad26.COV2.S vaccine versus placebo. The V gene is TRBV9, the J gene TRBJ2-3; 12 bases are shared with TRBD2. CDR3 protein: CASSIGLAGPDTQYF. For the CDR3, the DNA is TGTGCCAGCAGCATCGGACTAGCGGGACCAGATACGCAGTATTTT.